Below, 17 T cell receptor beta chains from the same sample are listed, as sequenced in a study of blood T cells in healthy people across ages. Primers used in a second PCR of about 7 to 11 cycles were a sample-barcoded 5' primer and a J-beta primer mix. TCRdb reanalysed the 5' RACE reads using MiXCR and keeps one entry per CDR3 protein. The table records about 1.4 million distinct CDR3 sequences, approximately 59% of them present only once. Sequencing was done on a sample of blood. The receptors shown here come from a man aged 18 to 30 in good health.

The gene calls are TRBV15 and TRBJ1-5; 7 positions match TRBD1. With V trimmed by 0 bases and J by 7 bases, 9 bases remained unmatched. This CDR3 comprises 16 residues. Germline lookup yields CDR1 LNHNV and CDR2 YYDKDF (reference sequence). CDR3: CATSRDRAQGRQPQHF. For the CDR3, the DNA is TGTGCCACCAGCAGAGATAGGGCACAGGGGAGGCAGCCCCAGCATTTT. Based on the CDR3 plus reference TRBV15 and TRBJ1-5, the full variable domain is DAMVIQNPRYQVTQFGKPVTLSCSQTLNHNVMYWYQQKSSQAPKLLFHYYDKDFNNEADTPDNFQSRRPNTSFCFLDIRSPGLGDTAMYLCATSRDRAQGRQPQHFGDGTRLSIL.

This rearrangement joins TRBV6-2 or TRBV6-3 to TRBJ2-1; the match to TRBD2 covers 13 bases. The V gene end was trimmed by 5 bases and the J gene end by 6 bases; junction bases not matched to a gene: 7. This CDR3 is 16 amino acids long. CDR1 is MNHEY, CDR2 SVGEGT, per germline. CDR3 sequence reads: CASSTTSGRASNEQFF. CDR3 coding DNA: TGTGCCAGCAGTACTACTAGCGGGAGGGCCAGCAATGAGCAGTTCTTC.

The chain couples TRBV5-1 to TRBJ2-1; D gene ambiguous. The DNA end lines up better with TRBJ2-7; the J call may be wrong. The V gene's germline CDR1 is SGHRS and CDR2 YFSETQ. The CDR3 has 13 amino acids. CDR3 loop: CASSFGTYNEQYF. The CDR3 DNA is TGCGCCAGCAGCTTTGGTACCTACAATGAGCAGTACTTC.

This clonotype was recorded at least ten times. The chain carries TRBV20-1 and TRBJ2-6; D is possibly TRBD2 (5 bases). The CDR3 is 13 residues long. CDR1 DFQATT and CDR2 SNEGSKA come from the germline V gene (reference sequence). The V end lost 6 bases, the J end lost 0 bases, and 6 bases lay between the germline ends. The CDR3: CSASGSGANVLTF. In DNA form, the CDR3 reads TGCAGTGCGAGCGGCTCTGGGGCCAACGTCCTGACTTTC.

The chain uses TRBV11-2 and TRBJ2-3; a possible D gene is TRBD1 (5 bases). The CDR3 consists of 15 residues. Trimming took 1 base from V and 5 from J, leaving 13 bases between them. Germline V lookup: CDR1 SGHAT, CDR2 FQNNGV. DNA of the CDR3: TGTGCCAGCAGCTTAGGGGTGACAGTTGAAGATACGCAGTATTTT. Protein: CASSLGVTVEDTQYF.

The J gene is TRBJ2-1, the V gene TRBV7-8; 10 bases align to TRBD2. V shed 7 bases, J shed 5 bases, and the junction held 11 bases outside the gene matches. The CDR3 is 16 residues long. Germline CDR1 SGHVS, CDR2 FQNEAQ. CDR3 bases: TGTGCCAGCAACCACATTAGCGGGGGGATCAACAATGAGCAGTTCTTC. This sequence encodes CASNHISGGINNEQFF. The entire variable domain, with the rest obtained from reference TRBV7-8 and TRBJ2-1, is as follows: GAGVSQSPRYKVAKRGQDVALRCDPISGHVSLFWYQQALGQGPEFLTYFQNEAQLDKSGLPSDRFFAERPEGSVSTLKIQRTQQEDSAVYLCASNHISGGINNEQFFGPGTRLTVL.

This chain uses TRBV5-1 with TRBJ2-1, with TRBD2 identical over 7 bases. CDR3 length: 17 amino acids. Germline CDR1 is SGHRS and CDR2 is YFSETQ. V lost 5 bases to trimming and J lost 0 bases; unmatched junction nucleotides: 11. CDR3 amino acids: CASSLTGGMSSYNEQFF. CDR3 in DNA: TGCGCCAGCAGTCTTACCGGGGGGATGAGCTCCTACAATGAGCAGTTCTTC.

This chain connects TRBV2 to TRBJ2-1, with D possibly TRBD2 on 6 matching bases. V was clipped by 4 bases and J by 2 bases, with 12 bases between them. The length of the CDR3 is 15 residues. Germline V gene sequence: CDR1 SNHLY, CDR2 FYNNEI. The CDR3 sequence is CASSVEDYTYNEQFF. For the CDR3, the DNA is TGTGCCAGCAGTGTGGAGGACTACACCTACAATGAGCAGTTCTTC.

The chain links TRBV12-3 or TRBV12-4 to TRBJ2-1; 11 bases map to TRBD2. Trimming cost V 2 bases and J 7 bases; bases outside gene matches: 4. The CDR3 contains 15 residues. The CDR3 protein is CASSLSLAGGNEQFF. The CDR3 DNA follows: TGTGCCAGCAGTTTATCGCTAGCGGGAGGTAATGAGCAGTTCTTC.

The chain has TRBV5-1 and TRBJ2-2; 9 nucleotides line up with TRBD1. The V and J ends lost 4 bases and 4 bases, in that order; junction bases with no gene match: 8. Germline values: CDR1 SGHRS, CDR2 YFSETQ. The CDR3 consists of 16 residues. The CDR3 DNA is TGCGCCAGCAGCCAGGCGGGACAGGGTTTCACCGGGGAGCTGTTTTTT. Its protein product is CASSQAGQGFTGELFF.

The chain employs TRBV20-1 and TRBJ2-7; TRBD2 agrees at 9 bases. V lost 5 bases, J lost 3 bases, and 8 bases stayed unmatched. The CDR3 is 14 amino acids. Germline V gives CDR1 DFQATT, CDR2 SNEGSKA (reference sequence). The CDR3 sequence: CSAPRLADNYEQYF. DNA for the CDR3: TGCAGTGCTCCAAGACTAGCGGATAACTACGAGCAGTACTTC.

The V and J genes are TRBV7-2 and TRBJ2-7; D might be TRBD2 (6 bases). The J call is doubtful: the DNA matches TRBJ2-4 better. CDR3 length equals 15 residues. Germline lookup yields CDR1 SGHTA and CDR2 FQGNSA. DNA of the CDR3: TGTGCCAGCAGCTTAGGGGGAGGTCTCAAAAACATTCAGTACTTC. Protein sequence: CASSLGGGLKNIQYF.

This chain uses TRBV20-1 with TRBJ2-3, with TRBD2 matching over 9 bases. The length of the CDR3 is 16 residues. V was pared by 7 bases and J by 5 bases, with 16 bases of the junction left unmatched. Germline values: CDR1 DFQATT, CDR2 SNEGSKA (reference sequence). Written as DNA, the CDR3 is TGCAGTGTCCCCGGTGGGGGGAGCGGGAGGAGAGATACGCAGTATTTT. This encodes CSVPGGGSGRRDTQYF.

This sequence joins TRBV28 and TRBJ1-2; 7 bases fit TRBD1. CDR1 is MDHEN, CDR2 SYDVKM, per germline. The CDR3 is 13 amino acids. V lost 6 bases and J lost 4; bases outside the gene matches: 5. DNA of the CDR3: TGTGCCAGCAGAACCCAGGGGGTCTATGGCTACACCTTC. Its translation: CASRTQGVYGYTF.

This clonotype appeared once. The V and J genes are TRBV14 and TRBJ2-5, with 10 bases matching TRBD1. CDR3 length equals 15 residues. Looked up from germline, CDR1 is SGHDN and CDR2 is FVKESK. With 1 base clipped from V and 5 bases from J, the junction kept 4 bases outside the gene matches. CDR3 in DNA: TGTGCCAGCAGCCAAGCGACAGGGGGCGCGGAGACCCAGTACTTC. Protein product: CASSQATGGAETQYF.

This clonotype has a handful of counts. The V and J genes are TRBV27 and TRBJ2-5; 9 nucleotides match TRBD1. Losses at the gene ends were 3 bases for V and 3 bases for J; bases not matched to a gene: 2. The CDR3 has 14 amino acids. Germline loops: CDR1 MNHEY, CDR2 SMNVEV (reference sequence). Written as DNA, the CDR3 is TGTGCCAGCAGTTTCCGGGACAGGGAAGAGACCCAGTACTTC. Protein: CASSFRDREETQYF.

As regards this clonotype: At one boundary the junction diverges from the germline segment, which might be a read error. The J gene is TRBJ2-1, the V gene TRBV9; a possible D gene is TRBD1 (6 bases). The CDR3 runs to 20 residues. In germline, CDR1 is SGDLS, CDR2 YYNGEE. CDR3 region: CASSVGVGASMGSDHNEQFF. The CDR3 DNA sequence: TGTGCCAGTAGCGTAGGTGTGGGGGCGTCTATGGGAAGTGATCACAATGAGCAGTTCTTC.